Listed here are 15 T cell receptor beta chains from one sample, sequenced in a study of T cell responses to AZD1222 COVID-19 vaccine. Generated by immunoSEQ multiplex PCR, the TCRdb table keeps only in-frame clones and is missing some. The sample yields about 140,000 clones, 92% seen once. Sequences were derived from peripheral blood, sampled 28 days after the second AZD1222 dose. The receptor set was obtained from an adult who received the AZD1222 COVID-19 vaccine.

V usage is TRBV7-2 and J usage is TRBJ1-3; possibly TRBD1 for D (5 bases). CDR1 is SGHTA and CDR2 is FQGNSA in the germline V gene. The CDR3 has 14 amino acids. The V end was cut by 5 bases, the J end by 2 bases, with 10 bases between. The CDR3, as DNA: TGTGCCAGCAGCCTCTTGGGACCTGGAAACACCATATATTTT. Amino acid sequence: CASSLLGPGNTIYF.

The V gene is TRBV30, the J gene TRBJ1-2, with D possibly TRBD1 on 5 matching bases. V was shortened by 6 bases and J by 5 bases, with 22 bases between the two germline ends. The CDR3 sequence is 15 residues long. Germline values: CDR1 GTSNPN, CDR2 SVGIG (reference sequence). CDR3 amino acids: CACLGGTAAFYGYTF. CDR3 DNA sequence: TGTGCCTGTCTTGGGGGGACGGCCGCTTTTTATGGCTACACCTTC.

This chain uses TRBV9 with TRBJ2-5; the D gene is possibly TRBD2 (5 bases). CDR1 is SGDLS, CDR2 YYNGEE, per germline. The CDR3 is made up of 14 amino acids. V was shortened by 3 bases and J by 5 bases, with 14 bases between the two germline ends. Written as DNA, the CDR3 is TGTGCCAGCAGCGCCGGAGGATGGCCGGAGACCCAGTACTTC. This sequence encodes CASSAGGWPETQYF. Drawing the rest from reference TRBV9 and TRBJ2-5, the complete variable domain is DSGVTQTPKHLITATGQRVTLRCSPRSGDLSVYWYQQSLDQGLQFLIQYYNGEERAKGNILERFSAQQFPDLHSELNLSSLELGDSALYFCASSAGGWPETQYFGPGTRLLVL.

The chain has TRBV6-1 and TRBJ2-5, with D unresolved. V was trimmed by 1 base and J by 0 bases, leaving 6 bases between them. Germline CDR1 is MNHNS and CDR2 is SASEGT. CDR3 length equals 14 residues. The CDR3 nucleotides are TGTGCCAGCAGTGAAGTAAGATACCAAGAGACCCAGTACTTC. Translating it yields CASSEVRYQETQYF.

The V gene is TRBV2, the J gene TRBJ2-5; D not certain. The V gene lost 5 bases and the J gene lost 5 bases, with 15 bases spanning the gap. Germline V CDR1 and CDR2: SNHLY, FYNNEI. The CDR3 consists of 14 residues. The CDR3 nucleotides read TGTGCCAGCAGTTACAGAACCACGGGTGAGACCCAGTACTTC. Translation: CASSYRTTGETQYF. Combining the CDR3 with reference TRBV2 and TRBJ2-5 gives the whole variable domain EPEVTQTPSHQVTQMGQEVILRCVPISNHLYFYWYRQILGQKVEFLVSFYNNEISEKSEIFDDQFSVERPDGSNFTLKIRSTKLEDSAMYFCASSYRTTGETQYFGPGTRLLVL.

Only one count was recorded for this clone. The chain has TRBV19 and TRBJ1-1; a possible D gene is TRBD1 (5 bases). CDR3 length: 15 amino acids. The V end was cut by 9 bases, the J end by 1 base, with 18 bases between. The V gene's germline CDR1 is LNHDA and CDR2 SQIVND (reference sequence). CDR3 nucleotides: TGTGCCAGCCAAGGCGGGGGGGGAAAGAACACTGAAGCTTTCTTT. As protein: CASQGGGGKNTEAFF.

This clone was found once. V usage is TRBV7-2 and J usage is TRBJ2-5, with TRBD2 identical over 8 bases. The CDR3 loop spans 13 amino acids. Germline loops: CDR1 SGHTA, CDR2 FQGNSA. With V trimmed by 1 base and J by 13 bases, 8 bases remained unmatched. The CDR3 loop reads CASSLVLAARGYF. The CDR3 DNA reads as TGTGCCAGCAGCTTAGTACTAGCGGCGAGGGGGTACTTC.

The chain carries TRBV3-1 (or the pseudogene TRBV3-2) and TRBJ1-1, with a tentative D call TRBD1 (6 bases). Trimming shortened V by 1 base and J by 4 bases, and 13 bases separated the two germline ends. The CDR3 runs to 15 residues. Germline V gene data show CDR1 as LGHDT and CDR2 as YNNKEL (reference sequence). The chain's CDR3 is CASSQGSGAPTEAFF. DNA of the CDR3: TGTGCCAGCAGCCAAGGGTCGGGGGCGCCCACTGAAGCTTTCTTT.

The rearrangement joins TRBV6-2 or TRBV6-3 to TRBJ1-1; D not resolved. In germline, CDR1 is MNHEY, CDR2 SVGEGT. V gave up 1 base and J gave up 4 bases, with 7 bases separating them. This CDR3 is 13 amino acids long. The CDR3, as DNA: TGTGCCAGCAGTTACTTTCTAGTCACTGAAGCTTTCTTT. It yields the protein CASSYFLVTEAFF.

For the CDR3, the DNA is TGTGCCAGTAGTAACCGGAGGACAGGGGGCGGTTCAGATACGCAGTATTTT. This encodes CASSNRRTGGGSDTQYF. The rearrangement uses TRBV19 and TRBJ2-3; 11 nucleotides match TRBD1. Unmatched junction bases numbered 10, after V lost 4 bases and J lost 4 bases. CDR3 length: 17 residues. Germline CDR1 is LNHDA and CDR2 is SQIVND (reference sequence).

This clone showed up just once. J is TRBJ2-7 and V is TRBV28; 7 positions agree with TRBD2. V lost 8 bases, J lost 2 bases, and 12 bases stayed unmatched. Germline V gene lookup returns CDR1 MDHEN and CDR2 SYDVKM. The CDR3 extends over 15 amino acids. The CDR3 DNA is TGTGCCAGCCTCCCTGGAAGGGAGGGACCCTACGAGCAGTACTTC. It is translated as CASLPGREGPYEQYF.

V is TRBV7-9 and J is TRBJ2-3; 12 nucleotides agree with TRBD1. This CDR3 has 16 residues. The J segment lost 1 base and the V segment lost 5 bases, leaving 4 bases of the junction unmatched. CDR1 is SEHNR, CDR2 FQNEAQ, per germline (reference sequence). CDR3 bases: TGTGCCAGCAGCCAAGGGACAGGGGGCGGCACAGATACGCAGTATTTT. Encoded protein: CASSQGTGGGTDTQYF.

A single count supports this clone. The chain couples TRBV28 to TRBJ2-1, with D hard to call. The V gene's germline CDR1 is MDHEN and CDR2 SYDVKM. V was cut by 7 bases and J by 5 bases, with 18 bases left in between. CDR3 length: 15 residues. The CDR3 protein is CASISPLGHHNEQFF. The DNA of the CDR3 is TGTGCCAGCATTTCTCCCCTCGGGCATCACAATGAGCAGTTCTTC.

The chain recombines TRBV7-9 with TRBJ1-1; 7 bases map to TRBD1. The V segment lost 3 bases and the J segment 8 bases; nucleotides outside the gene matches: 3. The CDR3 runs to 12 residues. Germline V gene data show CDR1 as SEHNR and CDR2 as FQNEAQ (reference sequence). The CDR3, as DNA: TGTGCCAGCAGCTTCCAGGGGGGGGAAGCTTTCTTT. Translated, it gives CASSFQGGEAFF.

CDR3 residues: CASSLALAGAHAYEQYF. The CDR3 DNA sequence: TGTGCCAGCAGCTTAGCGTTGGCCGGGGCCCACGCATACGAGCAGTACTTC. The chain links TRBV7-2 to TRBJ2-7; the D gene could be TRBD1 or TRBD2 (5 bases each). V lost 0 bases and J 4 bases, leaving 19 bases between the germline ends. The V gene's germline CDR1 is SGHTA and CDR2 FQGNSA. The CDR3 is made up of 17 amino acids.